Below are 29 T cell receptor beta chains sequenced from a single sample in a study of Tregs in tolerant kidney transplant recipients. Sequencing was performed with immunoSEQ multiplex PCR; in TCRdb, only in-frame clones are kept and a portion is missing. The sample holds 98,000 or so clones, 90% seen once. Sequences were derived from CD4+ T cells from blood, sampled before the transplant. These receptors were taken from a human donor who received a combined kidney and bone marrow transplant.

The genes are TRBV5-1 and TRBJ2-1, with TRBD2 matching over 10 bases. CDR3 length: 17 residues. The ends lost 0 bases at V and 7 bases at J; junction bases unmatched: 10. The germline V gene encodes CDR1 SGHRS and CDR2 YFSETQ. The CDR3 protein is CASSLGQSGGASNEQFF. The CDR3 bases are TGCGCCAGCAGCTTGGGGCAAAGCGGGGGGGCGAGTAATGAGCAGTTCTTC.

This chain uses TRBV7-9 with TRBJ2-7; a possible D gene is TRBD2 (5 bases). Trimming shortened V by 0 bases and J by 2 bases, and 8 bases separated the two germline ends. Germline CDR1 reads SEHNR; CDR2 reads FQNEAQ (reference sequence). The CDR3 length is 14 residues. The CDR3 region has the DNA TGTGCCAGCAGCTTAGCTCTAGCTCCCTACGAGCAGTACTTC. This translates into CASSLALAPYEQYF.

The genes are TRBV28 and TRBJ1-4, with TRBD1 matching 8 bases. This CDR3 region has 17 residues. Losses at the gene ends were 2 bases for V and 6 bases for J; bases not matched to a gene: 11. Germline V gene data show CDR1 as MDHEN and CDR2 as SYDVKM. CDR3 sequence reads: CASSLRGRGLVDEKLFF. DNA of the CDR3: TGTGCCAGCAGTTTACGGGGCAGGGGGCTTGTCGATGAAAAACTGTTTTTT.

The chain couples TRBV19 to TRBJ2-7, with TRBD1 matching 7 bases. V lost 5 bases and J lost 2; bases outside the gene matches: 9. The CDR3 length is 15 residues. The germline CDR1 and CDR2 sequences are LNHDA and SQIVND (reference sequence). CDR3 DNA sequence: TGTGCCAGTAGTGGTGACAGGGACCACCCCTACGAGCAGTACTTC. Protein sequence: CASSGDRDHPYEQYF.

The CDR3 DNA reads TGTGCCAGCAGCTTTCTAGCGGGGGCGAACACCGGGGAGCTGTTTTTT. Amino acid sequence: CASSFLAGANTGELFF. The rearrangement joins TRBV5-5 to TRBJ2-2; 10 bases fit TRBD2. In germline, CDR1 is SGHKS, CDR2 YYEKEE (reference sequence). The CDR3 contains 16 residues. V lost 2 bases to trimming and J lost 0 bases; unmatched junction nucleotides: 1.

The CDR3 loop is CASSRGFMNTEAFF. The CDR3 DNA reads as TGCGCCAGCAGCCGCGGGTTTATGAACACTGAAGCTTTCTTT. The chain has TRBV5-1 and TRBJ1-1; D unresolved. Germline V gene lookup returns CDR1 SGHRS and CDR2 YFSETQ. Trimming removed 4 bases from V and 0 bases from J, with 10 bases in between. The CDR3 consists of 14 residues.

CDR3 bases: TGTGCCAGCAGTTTATATGCGGGCGGAACCGGGGAGCTGTTTTTT. As protein: CASSLYAGGTGELFF. This chain joins TRBV28 and TRBJ2-2, with D possibly being TRBD2 (5 bases). The V end lost 1 base, the J end lost 5 bases, and 11 bases lay between the germline ends. Germline values: CDR1 MDHEN, CDR2 SYDVKM. CDR3 size: 15 residues.

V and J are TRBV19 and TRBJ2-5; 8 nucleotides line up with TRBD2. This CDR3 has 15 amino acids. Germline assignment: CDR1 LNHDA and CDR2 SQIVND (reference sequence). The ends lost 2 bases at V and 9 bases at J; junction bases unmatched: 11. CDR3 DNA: TGTGCCAGTAGTATACCGGGGGGGGGCCAGCGTGCCCAGTACTTC. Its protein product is CASSIPGGGQRAQYF.

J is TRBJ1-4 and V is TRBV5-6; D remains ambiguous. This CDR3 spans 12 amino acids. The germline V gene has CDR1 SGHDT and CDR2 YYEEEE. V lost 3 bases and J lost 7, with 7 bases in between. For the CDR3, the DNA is TGTGCCAGCAGCTCGGGGAGTGAAAAACTGTTTTTT. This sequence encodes CASSSGSEKLFF.

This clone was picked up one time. CDR3 in DNA: TGTGCCAGCAGTCCCGAGCCTAACACTGAAGCTTTCTTT. Its protein is CASSPEPNTEAFF. The chain joins TRBV7-2 to TRBJ1-1; no definite D call. Germline V CDR1 and CDR2: SGHTA, FQGNSA. V lost 6 bases, J lost 2 bases, and 10 bases lay in between. The CDR3 runs 13 residues.

CDR3 DNA sequence: TGTGCCAGCAGTTACTCGGACAGGGGGCGAGATGGCTACACCTTC. It codes for CASSYSDRGRDGYTF. The chain recombines TRBV6-6 with TRBJ1-2; 11 nucleotides match TRBD1. The V and J ends lost 0 bases and 6 bases, in that order; junction bases with no gene match: 3. The CDR3 contains 15 residues. Germline CDR1 MNHNY, CDR2 SVGAGI (reference sequence).

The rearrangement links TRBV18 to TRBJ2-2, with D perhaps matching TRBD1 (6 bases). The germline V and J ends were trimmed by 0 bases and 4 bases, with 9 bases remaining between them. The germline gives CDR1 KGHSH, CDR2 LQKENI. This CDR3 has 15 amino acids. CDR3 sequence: CASSPPGAPTGELFF. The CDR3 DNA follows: TGTGCCAGCTCACCACCGGGGGCGCCCACCGGGGAGCTGTTTTTT.

This CDR3 reads CASSLFSGDEKLFF. CDR3 coding DNA: TGCGCCAGCAGCTTGTTCTCAGGGGATGAAAAACTGTTTTTT. This chain links TRBV5-1 with TRBJ1-4; possibly TRBD1 for D (6 bases). The ends were cut back, 1 base at V and 6 bases at J, with 10 bases in the middle. CDR1 and CDR2 (germline): SGHRS, YFSETQ. The CDR3 contains 14 residues. The full variable domain, its missing parts supplied by reference TRBV5-1 and TRBJ1-4, is KAGVTQTPRYLIKTRGQQVTLSCSPISGHRSVSWYQQTPGQGLQFLFEYFSETQRNKGNFPGRFSGRQFSNSRSEMNVSTLELGDSALYLCASSLFSGDEKLFFGSGTQLSVL.

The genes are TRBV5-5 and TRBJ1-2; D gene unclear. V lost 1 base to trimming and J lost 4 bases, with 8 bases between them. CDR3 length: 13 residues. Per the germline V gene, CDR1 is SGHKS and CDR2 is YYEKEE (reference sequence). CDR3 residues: CASSLSGGYGYTF. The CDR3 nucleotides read TGTGCCAGCAGCTTGTCCGGCGGCTATGGCTACACCTTC.

The CDR3 bases are TGTGCCAGCAAAAATCCGGGACTGATCTACGAGCAGTACTTC. It is translated as CASKNPGLIYEQYF. The rearrangement links TRBV6-1 to TRBJ2-7, with a possible D match to TRBD2 (6 bases). The CDR3 loop spans 14 amino acids. Germline V CDR1 and CDR2: MNHNS, SASEGT. Trimming shortened V by 7 bases and J by 3 bases, and 16 bases separated the two germline ends.

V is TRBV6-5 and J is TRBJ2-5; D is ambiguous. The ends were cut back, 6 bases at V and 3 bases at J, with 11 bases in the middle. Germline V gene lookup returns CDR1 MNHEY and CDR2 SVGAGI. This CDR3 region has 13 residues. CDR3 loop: CASSPPAEETQYF. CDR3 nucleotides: TGTGCCAGCAGCCCACCCGCAGAAGAGACCCAGTACTTC.

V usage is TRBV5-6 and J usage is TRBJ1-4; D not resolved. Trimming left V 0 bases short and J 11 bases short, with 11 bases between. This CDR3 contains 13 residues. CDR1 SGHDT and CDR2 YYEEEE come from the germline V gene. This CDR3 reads CASSLVGSGKLFF. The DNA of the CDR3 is TGTGCCAGCAGCTTGGTGGGTAGCGGGAAACTGTTTTTT.

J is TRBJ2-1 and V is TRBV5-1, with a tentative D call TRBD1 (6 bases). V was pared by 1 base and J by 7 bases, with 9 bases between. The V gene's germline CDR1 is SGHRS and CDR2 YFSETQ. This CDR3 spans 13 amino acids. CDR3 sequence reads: CASSLTGPNEQFF. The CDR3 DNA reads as TGCGCCAGCAGCTTGACAGGGCCAAATGAGCAGTTCTTC.

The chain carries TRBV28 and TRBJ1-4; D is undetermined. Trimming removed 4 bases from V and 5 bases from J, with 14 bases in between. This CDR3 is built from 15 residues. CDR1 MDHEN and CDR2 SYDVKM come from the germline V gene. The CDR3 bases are TGTGCCAGCAGTTCTCTCGGGTTCCCGAATGAAAAACTGTTTTTT. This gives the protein CASSSLGFPNEKLFF.

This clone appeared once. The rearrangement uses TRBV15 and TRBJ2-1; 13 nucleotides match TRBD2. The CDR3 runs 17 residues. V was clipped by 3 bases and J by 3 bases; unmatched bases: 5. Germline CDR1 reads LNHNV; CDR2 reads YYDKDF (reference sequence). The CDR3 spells CATSRGLAGSNYNEQFF. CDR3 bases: TGTGCCACCAGCAGGGGACTAGCGGGAAGTAACTACAATGAGCAGTTCTTC.

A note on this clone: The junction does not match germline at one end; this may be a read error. The CDR3 here is CAISESVTGPVGNSF. CDR3 in DNA: TGTGCCATCAGTGAGTCCGTGACAGGCCCAGTAGGTAACTCCTTC. The chain carries TRBV10-3 and TRBJ1-2; D is possibly TRBD1 (6 bases). The germline V gene has CDR1 ENHRY and CDR2 SYGVKD. The CDR3 runs 15 residues.

CDR3 loop: CAISSSRTGSSYEQYF. The CDR3 DNA reads TGTGCCATCAGTTCGAGCCGGACAGGTAGCTCCTACGAGCAGTACTTC. The V and J genes are TRBV10-3 and TRBJ2-7; 7 bases are shared with TRBD1. Per germline, CDR1 ENHRY and CDR2 SYGVKD. The CDR3 runs to 16 residues. The junction had 10 bases not matched to a gene; V was cut back by 5 bases and J by 0 bases.

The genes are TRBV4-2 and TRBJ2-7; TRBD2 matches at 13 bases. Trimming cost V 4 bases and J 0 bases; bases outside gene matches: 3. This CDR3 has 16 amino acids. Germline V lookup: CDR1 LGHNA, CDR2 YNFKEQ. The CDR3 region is CASSPRLAGGSYEQYF. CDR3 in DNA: TGTGCCAGCAGCCCCCGACTAGCGGGGGGCTCCTACGAGCAGTACTTC.

Written as DNA, the CDR3 is TGTGCCAGTAGTATAAACACAGGGGGATTCTACGAGCAGTACTTC. Protein sequence: CASSINTGGFYEQYF. The V and J genes are TRBV19 and TRBJ2-7, with TRBD1 matching over 8 bases. CDR1 is LNHDA and CDR2 is SQIVND in the germline V gene (reference sequence). The length of the CDR3 is 15 residues. Trimming at V came to 2 bases and at J to 3 bases, leaving 6 bases not matched to a gene.

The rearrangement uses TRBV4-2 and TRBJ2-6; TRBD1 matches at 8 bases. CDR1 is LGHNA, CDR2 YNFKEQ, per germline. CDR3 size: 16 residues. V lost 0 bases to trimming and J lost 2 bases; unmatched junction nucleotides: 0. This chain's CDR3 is CASSQEQGAGANVLTF. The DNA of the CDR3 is TGTGCCAGCAGCCAAGAACAGGGGGCTGGGGCCAACGTCCTGACTTTC.

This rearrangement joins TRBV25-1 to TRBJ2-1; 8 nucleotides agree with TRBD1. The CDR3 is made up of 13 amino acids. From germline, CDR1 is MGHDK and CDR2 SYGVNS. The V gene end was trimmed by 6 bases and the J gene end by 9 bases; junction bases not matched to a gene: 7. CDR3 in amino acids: CASRSDRAGEQFF. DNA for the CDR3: TGTGCCAGCAGATCGGACAGGGCGGGTGAGCAGTTCTTC.

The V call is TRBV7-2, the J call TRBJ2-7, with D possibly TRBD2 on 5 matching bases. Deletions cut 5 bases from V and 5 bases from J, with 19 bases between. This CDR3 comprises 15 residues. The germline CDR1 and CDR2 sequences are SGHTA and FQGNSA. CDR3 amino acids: CASSPLEWGAHEQYF. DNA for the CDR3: TGTGCCAGCAGCCCTCTAGAGTGGGGAGCTCACGAGCAGTACTTC.

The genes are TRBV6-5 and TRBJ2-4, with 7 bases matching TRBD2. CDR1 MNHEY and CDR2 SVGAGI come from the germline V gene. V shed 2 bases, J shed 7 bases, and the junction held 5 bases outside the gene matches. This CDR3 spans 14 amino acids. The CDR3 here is CASSYDHGGNIQYF. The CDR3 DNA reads TGTGCCAGCAGTTACGACCACGGGGGGAACATTCAGTACTTC.

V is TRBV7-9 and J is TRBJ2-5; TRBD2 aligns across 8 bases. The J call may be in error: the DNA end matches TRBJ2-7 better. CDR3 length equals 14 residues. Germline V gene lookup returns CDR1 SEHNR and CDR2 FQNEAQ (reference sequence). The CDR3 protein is CASSPGRGDYEQYF. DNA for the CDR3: TGTGCCAGCAGCCCCGGGAGGGGGGACTACGAGCAGTACTTC.